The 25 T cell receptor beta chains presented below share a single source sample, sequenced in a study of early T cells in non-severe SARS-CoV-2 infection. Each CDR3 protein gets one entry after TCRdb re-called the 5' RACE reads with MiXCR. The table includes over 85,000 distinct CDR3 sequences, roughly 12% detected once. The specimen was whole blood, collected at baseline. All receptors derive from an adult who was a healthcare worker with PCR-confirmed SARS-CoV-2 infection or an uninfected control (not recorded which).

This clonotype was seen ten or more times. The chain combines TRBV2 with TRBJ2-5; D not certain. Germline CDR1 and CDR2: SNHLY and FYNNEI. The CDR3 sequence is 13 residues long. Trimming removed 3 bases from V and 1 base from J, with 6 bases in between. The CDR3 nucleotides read TGTGCCAGCAGTGACTCTAGCCAAGAGACCCAGTACTTC. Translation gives CASSDSSQETQYF.

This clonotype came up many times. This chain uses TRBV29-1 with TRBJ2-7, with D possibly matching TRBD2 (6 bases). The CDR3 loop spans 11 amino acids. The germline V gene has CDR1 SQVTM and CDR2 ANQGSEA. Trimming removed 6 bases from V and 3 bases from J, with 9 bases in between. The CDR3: CSVRLDYEQYF. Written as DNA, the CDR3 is TGCAGCGTGAGACTAGACTACGAGCAGTACTTC.

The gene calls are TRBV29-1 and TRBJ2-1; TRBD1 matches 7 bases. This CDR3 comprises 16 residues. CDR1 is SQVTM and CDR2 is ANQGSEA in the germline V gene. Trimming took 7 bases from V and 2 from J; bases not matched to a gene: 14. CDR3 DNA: TGCAGCGCCAGAGGCGGCACAGGGGCCACCTACAATGAGCAGTTCTTC. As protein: CSARGGTGATYNEQFF.

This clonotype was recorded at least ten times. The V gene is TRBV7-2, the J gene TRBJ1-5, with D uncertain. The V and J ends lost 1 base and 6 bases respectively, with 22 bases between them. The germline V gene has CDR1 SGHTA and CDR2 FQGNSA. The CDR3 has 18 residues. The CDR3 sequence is CASSLDVRGAAGGQPQHF. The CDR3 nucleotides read TGTGCCAGCAGCTTAGACGTTCGGGGAGCCGCCGGCGGTCAGCCCCAGCATTTT.

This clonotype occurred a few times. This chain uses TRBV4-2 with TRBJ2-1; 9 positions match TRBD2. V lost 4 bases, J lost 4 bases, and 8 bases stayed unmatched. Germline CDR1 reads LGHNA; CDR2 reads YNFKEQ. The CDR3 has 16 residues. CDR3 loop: CASSPPPSGGYNEQFF. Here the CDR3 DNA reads TGTGCCAGCAGCCCCCCCCCCAGCGGGGGGTACAATGAGCAGTTCTTC.

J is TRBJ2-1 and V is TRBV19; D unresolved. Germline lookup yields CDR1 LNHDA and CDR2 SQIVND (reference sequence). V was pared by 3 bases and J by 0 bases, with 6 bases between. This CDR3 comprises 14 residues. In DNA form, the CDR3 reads TGTGCCAGTAGTATTGGCAGCTCCTACAATGAGCAGTTCTTC. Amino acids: CASSIGSSYNEQFF.

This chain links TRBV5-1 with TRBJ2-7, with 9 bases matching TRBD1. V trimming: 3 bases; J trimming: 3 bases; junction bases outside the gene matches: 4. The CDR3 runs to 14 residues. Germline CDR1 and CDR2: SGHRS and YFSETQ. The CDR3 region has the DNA TGCGCCAGCAGCTCGGACAGGGGAGGCTACGAGCAGTACTTC. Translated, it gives CASSSDRGGYEQYF.

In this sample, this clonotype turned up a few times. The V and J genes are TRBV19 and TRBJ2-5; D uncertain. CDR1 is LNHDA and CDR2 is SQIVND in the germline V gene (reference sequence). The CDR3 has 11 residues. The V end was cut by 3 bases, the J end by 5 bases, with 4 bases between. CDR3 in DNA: TGTGCCAGTAGTATCCGGGAGACCCAGTACTTC. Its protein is CASSIRETQYF.

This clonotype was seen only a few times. CDR3 protein: CSSTSAGNSYNEQFF. The CDR3 DNA is TGCAGTTCGACCTCAGCGGGGAACTCCTACAATGAGCAGTTCTTC. This sequence joins TRBV20-1 and TRBJ2-1, with 7 bases identical to TRBD2. Germline CDR1 is DFQATT and CDR2 is SNEGSKA (reference sequence). This CDR3 has 15 amino acids. V gave up 8 bases and J gave up 0 bases; unmatched junction bases: 10.

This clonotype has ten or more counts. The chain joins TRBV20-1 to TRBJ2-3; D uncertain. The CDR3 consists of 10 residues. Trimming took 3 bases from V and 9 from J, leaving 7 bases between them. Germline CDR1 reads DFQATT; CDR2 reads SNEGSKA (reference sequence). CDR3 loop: CSARIGTQYF. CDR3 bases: TGCAGTGCTAGGATAGGGACGCAGTATTTT.

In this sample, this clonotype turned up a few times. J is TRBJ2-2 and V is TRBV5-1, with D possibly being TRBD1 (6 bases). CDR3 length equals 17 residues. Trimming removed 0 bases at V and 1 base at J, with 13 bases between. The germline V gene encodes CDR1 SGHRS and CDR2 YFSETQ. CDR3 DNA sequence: TGCGCCAGCAGCTTGGGCTCAGGGGCGATGAACACCGGGGAGCTGTTTTTT. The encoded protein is CASSLGSGAMNTGELFF.

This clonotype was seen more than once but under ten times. CDR3: CSARRGGTNEKLFF. As DNA, the CDR3 is TGCAGTGCTAGACGCGGCGGGACTAATGAAAAACTGTTTTTT. The V call is TRBV20-1, the J call TRBJ1-4; D remains unclear. The CDR3 has 14 amino acids. Germline-derived CDR1 and CDR2 are DFQATT and SNEGSKA (reference sequence). V gave up 2 bases and J gave up 2 bases, with 9 bases separating them.

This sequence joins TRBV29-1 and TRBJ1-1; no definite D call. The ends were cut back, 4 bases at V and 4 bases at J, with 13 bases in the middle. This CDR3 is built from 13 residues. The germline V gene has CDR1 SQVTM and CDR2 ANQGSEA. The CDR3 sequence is CSVAEGMSTEAFF. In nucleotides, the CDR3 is TGCAGCGTTGCGGAGGGAATGAGCACTGAAGCTTTCTTT.

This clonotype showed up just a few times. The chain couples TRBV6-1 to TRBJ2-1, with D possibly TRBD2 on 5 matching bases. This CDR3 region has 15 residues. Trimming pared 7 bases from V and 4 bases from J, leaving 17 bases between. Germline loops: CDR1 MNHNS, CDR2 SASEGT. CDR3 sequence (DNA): TGTGCCAGCAATAGAGAGGACTCTACGTACAATGAGCAGTTCTTC. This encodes CASNREDSTYNEQFF.

The CDR3, as DNA: TGCAGTGCTAGTTGGTTGGATAATTCACCCCTCCACTTT. Translated: CSASWLDNSPLHF. The chain joins TRBV20-1 to TRBJ1-6; unclear D gene. Trimming removed 3 bases at V and 5 bases at J, with 8 bases between. This CDR3 region has 13 residues. Germline V lookup: CDR1 DFQATT, CDR2 SNEGSKA (reference sequence).

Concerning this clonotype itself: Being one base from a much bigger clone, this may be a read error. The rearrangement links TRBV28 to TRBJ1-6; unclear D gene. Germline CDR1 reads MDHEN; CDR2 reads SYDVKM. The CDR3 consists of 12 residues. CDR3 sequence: CASSFPNLPLHF. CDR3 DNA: TGTGCCAGCAGTTTCCCTAATTTACCCCTCCACTTT.

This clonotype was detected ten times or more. The CDR3 DNA reads as TGTGCTCCCCGGGACCGAGGGGAAGAGACCCAGTACTTC. This gives the protein CAPRDRGEETQYF. The chain recombines TRBV6-4 with TRBJ2-5; D tentatively reads TRBD1 or TRBD2 (5 bases each). The CDR3 runs to 13 residues. Per the germline V gene, CDR1 is MRHNA and CDR2 is SNTAGT.

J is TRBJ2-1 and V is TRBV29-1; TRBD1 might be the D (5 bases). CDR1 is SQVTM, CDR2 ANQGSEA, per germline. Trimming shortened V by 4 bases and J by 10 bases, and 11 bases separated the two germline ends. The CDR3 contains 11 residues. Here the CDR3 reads CSVGQLQEQFF. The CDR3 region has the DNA TGCAGCGTTGGACAGCTCCAAGAGCAGTTCTTC.

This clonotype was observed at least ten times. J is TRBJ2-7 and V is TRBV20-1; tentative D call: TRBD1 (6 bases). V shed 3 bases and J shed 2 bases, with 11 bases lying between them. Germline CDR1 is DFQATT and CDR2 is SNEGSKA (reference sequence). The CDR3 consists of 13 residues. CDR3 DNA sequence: TGCAGTGCTAGTTTGGCAGGGGCCTACGAGCAGTACTTC. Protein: CSASLAGAYEQYF.

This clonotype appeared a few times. CDR3 sequence reads: CASSQGQADSYEQYF. DNA of the CDR3: TGTGCCAGCAGCCAGGGACAGGCCGATTCCTACGAGCAGTACTTC. The chain combines TRBV3-1 with TRBJ2-7, with TRBD1 matching over 8 bases. Per germline, CDR1 LGHDT and CDR2 YNNKEL (reference sequence). The ends lost 3 bases at V and 1 base at J; junction bases unmatched: 5. This CDR3 spans 15 amino acids.

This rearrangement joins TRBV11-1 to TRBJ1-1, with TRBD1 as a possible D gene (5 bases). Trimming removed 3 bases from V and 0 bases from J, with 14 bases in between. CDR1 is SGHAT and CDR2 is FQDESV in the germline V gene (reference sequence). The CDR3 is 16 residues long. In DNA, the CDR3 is TGTGCCAGCAGCTTTTCCCCGCGACAGATGAACACTGAAGCTTTCTTT. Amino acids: CASSFSPRQMNTEAFF.

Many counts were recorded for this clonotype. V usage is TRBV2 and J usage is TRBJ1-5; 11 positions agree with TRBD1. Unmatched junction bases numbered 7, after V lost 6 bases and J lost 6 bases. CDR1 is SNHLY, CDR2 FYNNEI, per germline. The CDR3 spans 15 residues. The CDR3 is CASSHGQGAFQPQHF. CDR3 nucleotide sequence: TGTGCCAGCAGCCACGGACAGGGGGCATTTCAGCCCCAGCATTTT.

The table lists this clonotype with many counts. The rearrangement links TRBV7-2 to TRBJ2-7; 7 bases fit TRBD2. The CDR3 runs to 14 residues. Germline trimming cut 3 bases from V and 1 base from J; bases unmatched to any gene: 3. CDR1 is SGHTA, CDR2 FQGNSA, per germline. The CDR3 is CASSFWRESYEQYF. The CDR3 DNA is TGTGCCAGCAGCTTTTGGCGGGAGTCCTACGAGCAGTACTTC.

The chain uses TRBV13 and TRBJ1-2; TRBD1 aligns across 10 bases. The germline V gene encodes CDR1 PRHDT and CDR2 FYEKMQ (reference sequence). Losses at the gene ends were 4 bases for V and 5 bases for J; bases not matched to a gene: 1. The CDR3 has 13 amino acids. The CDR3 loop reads CASSWDRGYGYTF. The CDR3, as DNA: TGTGCCAGCAGCTGGGACAGGGGATATGGCTACACCTTC.

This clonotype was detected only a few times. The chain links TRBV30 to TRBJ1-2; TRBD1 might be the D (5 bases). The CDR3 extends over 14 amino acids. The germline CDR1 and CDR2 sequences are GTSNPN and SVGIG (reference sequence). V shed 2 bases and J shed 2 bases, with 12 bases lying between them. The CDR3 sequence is CAWSSMGRNYGYTF. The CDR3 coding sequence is TGTGCCTGGAGTTCCATGGGACGGAACTATGGCTACACCTTC. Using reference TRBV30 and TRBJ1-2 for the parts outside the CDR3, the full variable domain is SQTIHQWPATLVQPVGSPLSLECTVEGTSNPNLYWYRQAAGRGLQLLFYSVGIGQISSEVPQNLSASRPQDRQFILSSKKLLLSDSGFYLCAWSSMGRNYGYTFGSGTRLTVV.